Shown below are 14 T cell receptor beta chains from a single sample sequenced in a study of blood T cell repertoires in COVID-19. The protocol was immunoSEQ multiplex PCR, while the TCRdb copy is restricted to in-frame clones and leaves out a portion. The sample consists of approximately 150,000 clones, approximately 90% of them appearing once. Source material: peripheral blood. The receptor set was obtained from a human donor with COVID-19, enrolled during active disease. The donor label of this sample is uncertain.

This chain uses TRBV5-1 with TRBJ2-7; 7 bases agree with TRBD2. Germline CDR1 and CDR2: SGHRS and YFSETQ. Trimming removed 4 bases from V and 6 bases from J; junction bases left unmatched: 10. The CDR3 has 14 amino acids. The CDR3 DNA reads TGCGCCAGCAGCGAAAGCGGGACCTTCGGCGAGCAGTACTTC. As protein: CASSESGTFGEQYF.

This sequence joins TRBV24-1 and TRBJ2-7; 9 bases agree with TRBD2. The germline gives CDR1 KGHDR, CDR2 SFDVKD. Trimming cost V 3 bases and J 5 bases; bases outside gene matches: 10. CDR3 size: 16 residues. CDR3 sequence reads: CATSDTGLAPGDEQYF. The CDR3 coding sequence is TGTGCCACCAGTGATACAGGACTAGCGCCTGGGGACGAGCAGTACTTC.

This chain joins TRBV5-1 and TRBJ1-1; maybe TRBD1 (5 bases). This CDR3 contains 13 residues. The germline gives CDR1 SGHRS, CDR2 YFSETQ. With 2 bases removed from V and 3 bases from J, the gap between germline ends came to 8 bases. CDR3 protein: CASSFGQDTEAFF. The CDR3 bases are TGCGCCAGCAGCTTCGGACAAGACACTGAAGCTTTCTTT.

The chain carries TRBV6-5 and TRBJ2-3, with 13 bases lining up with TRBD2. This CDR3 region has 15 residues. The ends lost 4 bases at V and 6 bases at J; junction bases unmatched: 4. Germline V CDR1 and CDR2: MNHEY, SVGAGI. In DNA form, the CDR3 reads TGTGCCAGCAGTTCCACTAGCGGGAGGGCCGATACGCAGTATTTT. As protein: CASSSTSGRADTQYF.

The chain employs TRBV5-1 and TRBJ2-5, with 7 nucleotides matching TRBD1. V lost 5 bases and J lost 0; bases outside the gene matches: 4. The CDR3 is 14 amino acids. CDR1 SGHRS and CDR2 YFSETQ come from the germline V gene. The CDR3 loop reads CASRTGQYQETQYF. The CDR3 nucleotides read TGCGCCAGCAGGACGGGACAGTACCAAGAGACCCAGTACTTC.

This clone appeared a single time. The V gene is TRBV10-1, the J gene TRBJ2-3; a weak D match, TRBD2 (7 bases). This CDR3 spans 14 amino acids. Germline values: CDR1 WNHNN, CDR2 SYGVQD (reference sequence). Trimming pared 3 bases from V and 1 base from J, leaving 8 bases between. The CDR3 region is CASSDGGRTDTQYF. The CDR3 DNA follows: TGCGCCAGCAGTGACGGGGGGCGCACAGATACGCAGTATTTT.

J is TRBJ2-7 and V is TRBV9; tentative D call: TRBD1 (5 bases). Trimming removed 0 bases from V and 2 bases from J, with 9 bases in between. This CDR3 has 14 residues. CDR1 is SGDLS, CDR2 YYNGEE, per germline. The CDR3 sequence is CASSVGAGTYEQYF. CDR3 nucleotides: TGTGCCAGCAGCGTAGGGGCAGGGACCTACGAGCAGTACTTC.

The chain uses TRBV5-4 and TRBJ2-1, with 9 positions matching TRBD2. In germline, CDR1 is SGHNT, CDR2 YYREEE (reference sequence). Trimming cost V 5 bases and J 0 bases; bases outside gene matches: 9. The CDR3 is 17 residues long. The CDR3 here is CASSTGLARTSYNEQFF. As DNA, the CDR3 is TGTGCCAGCAGTACCGGACTAGCGAGGACCTCCTACAATGAGCAGTTCTTC.

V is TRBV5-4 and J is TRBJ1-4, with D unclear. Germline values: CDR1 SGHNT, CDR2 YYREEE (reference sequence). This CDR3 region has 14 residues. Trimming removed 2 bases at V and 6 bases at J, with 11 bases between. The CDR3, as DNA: TGTGCCAGCAGCTTTGACCTTGCGGATGAAAAACTGTTTTTT. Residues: CASSFDLADEKLFF. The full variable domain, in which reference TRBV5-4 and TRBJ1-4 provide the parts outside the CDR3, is ETGVTQSPTHLIKTRGQQVTLRCSSQSGHNTVSWYQQALGQGPQFIFQYYREEENGRGNFPPRFSGLQFPNYSSELNVNALELDDSALYLCASSFDLADEKLFFGSGTQLSVL.

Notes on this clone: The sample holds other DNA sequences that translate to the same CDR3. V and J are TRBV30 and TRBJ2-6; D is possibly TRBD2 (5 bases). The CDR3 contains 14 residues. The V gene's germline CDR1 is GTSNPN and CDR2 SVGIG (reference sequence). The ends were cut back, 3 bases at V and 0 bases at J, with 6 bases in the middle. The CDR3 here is CAWRRDSGANVLTF. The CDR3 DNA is TGTGCCTGGAGACGGGACTCTGGGGCCAACGTCCTGACTTTC. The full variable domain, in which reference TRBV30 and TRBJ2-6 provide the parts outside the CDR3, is SQTIHQWPATLVQPVGSPLSLECTVEGTSNPNLYWYRQAAGRGLQLLFYSVGIGQISSEVPQNLSASRPQDRQFILSSKKLLLSDSGFYLCAWRRDSGANVLTFGAGSRLTVL.

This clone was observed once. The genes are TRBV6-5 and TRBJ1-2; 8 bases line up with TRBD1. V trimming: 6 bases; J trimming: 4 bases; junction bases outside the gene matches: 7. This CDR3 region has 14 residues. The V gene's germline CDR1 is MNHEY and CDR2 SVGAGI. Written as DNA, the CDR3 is TGTGCCAGCAGATTGGACAGGGTGAGCTATGGCTACACCTTC. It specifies CASRLDRVSYGYTF.

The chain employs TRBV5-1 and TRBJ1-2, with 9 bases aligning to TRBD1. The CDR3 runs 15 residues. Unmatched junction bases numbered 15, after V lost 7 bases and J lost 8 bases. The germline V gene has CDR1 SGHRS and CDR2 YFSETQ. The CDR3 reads CASGPGTGLLKGYTF. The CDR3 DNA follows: TGCGCCAGCGGACCCGGGACAGGGCTTTTGAAAGGCTACACCTTC. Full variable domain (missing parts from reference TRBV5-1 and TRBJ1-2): KAGVTQTPRYLIKTRGQQVTLSCSPISGHRSVSWYQQTPGQGLQFLFEYFSETQRNKGNFPGRFSGRQFSNSRSEMNVSTLELGDSALYLCASGPGTGLLKGYTFGSGTRLTVV.

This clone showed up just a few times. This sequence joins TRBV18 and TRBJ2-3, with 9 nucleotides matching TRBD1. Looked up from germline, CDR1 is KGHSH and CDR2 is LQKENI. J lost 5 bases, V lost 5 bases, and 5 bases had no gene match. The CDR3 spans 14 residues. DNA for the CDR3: TGTGCCAGCTCATCGGGACAGGGTGAAGATACGCAGTATTTT. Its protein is CASSSGQGEDTQYF.

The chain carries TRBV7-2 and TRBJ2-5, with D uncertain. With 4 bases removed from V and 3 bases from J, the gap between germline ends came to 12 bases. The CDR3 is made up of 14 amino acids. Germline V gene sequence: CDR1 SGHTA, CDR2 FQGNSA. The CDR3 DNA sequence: TGTGCCAGCAGCTCCGGGTCCCTTAAAGAGACCCAGTACTTC. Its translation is CASSSGSLKETQYF.